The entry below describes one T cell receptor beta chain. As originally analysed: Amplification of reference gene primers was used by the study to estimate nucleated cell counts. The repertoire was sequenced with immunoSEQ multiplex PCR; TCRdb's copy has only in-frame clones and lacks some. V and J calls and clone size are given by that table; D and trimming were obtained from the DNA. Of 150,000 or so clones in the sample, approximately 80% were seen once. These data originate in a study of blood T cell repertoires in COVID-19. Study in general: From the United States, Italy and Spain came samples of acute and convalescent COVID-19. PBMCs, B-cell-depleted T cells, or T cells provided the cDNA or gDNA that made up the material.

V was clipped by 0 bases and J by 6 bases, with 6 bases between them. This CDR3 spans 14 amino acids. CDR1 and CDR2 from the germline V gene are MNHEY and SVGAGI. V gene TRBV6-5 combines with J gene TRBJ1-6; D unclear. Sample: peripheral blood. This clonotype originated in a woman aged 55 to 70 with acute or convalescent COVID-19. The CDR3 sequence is CASSYSRSNSPLHF. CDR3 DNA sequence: TGTGCCAGCAGTTACTCACGCAGTAATTCACCCCTCCACTTT.